Shown below are 15 T cell receptor beta chains from a single sample sequenced in a study of T cell repertoires in cytomegalovirus infection. Each CDR3 protein gets one entry after TCRdb re-called the reads with MiXCR. The sample lists around 130,000 distinct CDR3 sequences; approximately 9.2% were seen once. Sequencing was done on a sample of PBMCs. The source of these receptors is a human donor in good health (CMV status not recorded). Some clones in this sample may be carry-over from other donors' samples.

This clonotype appeared a few times. The rearrangement uses TRBV28 and TRBJ1-6, with TRBD1 identical over 7 bases. From germline, CDR1 is MDHEN and CDR2 SYDVKM. This CDR3 is built from 15 residues. Trimming at V came to 6 bases and at J to 9 bases, leaving 11 bases not matched to a gene. The DNA for the CDR3 is TGTGCCAGCAGCTCTACGGGACAGTTCGGTTCACCCCTCCACTTT. It codes for CASSSTGQFGSPLHF.

In this sample, this clonotype turned up a few times. The chain recombines TRBV20-1 with TRBJ2-7; tentatively, D is TRBD2 (7 bases). CDR3 size: 16 residues. The germline V gene has CDR1 DFQATT and CDR2 SNEGSKA (reference sequence). The ends were cut back, 0 bases at V and 1 base at J, with 16 bases in the middle. The CDR3 protein is CSARDREGGGSYEQYF. DNA of the CDR3: TGCAGTGCTAGAGATAGGGAGGGGGGGGGTTCCTACGAGCAGTACTTC.

Many counts were recorded for this clonotype. The gene calls are TRBV7-8 and TRBJ2-5; 10 nucleotides align to TRBD2. This CDR3 has 16 residues. The germline CDR1 and CDR2 sequences are SGHVS and FQNEAQ. The V segment lost 5 bases and the J segment 5 bases; nucleotides outside the gene matches: 11. The CDR3 is CASSTAAGGPAETQYF. The CDR3 DNA sequence: TGTGCCAGCAGCACGGCAGCGGGGGGGCCCGCCGAGACCCAGTACTTC. The variable domain in full, completed from reference TRBV7-8 and TRBJ2-5, reads GAGVSQSPRYKVAKRGQDVALRCDPISGHVSLFWYQQALGQGPEFLTYFQNEAQLDKSGLPSDRFFAERPEGSVSTLKIQRTQQEDSAVYLCASSTAAGGPAETQYFGPGTRLLVL.

This clonotype was detected only a few times. The V call is TRBV12-3 or TRBV12-4, the J call TRBJ2-2, with D unclear. The V end lost 4 bases, the J end lost 9 bases, and 12 bases lay between the germline ends. The CDR3 is 13 amino acids. CDR3 protein: CASSSPPARELFF. Here the CDR3 DNA reads TGTGCCAGCAGTTCCCCCCCAGCCCGGGAGCTGTTTTTT.

This clonotype has a handful of counts. The chain carries TRBV29-1 and TRBJ1-2, with unresolved D. The V gene's germline CDR1 is SQVTM and CDR2 ANQGSEA. V was shortened by 2 bases and J by 5 bases, with 9 bases between the two germline ends. The CDR3 consists of 12 residues. The CDR3 DNA sequence: TGCAGCGTTGAAATGAGCGTATATGGCTACACCTTC. Its protein product is CSVEMSVYGYTF.

The gene calls are TRBV6-5 and TRBJ1-1; TRBD1 matches 10 bases. The CDR3 is made up of 17 amino acids. Looked up from germline, CDR1 is MNHEY and CDR2 is SVGAGI. J was trimmed by 0 bases and V by 3 bases; bases with no gene match: 7. In DNA form, the CDR3 reads TGTGCCAGCAGTTATGGACAGGGGGTGTTGATGAACACTGAAGCTTTCTTT. It codes for CASSYGQGVLMNTEAFF.

This clonotype was found a few times. V and J are TRBV20-1 and TRBJ2-7; 8 bases map to TRBD2. Germline values: CDR1 DFQATT, CDR2 SNEGSKA (reference sequence). The CDR3 covers 14 residues. The ends lost 6 bases at V and 0 bases at J; junction bases unmatched: 7. CDR3 coding DNA: TGCAGTGCAAAAAAGCGGGGGCCCTCCTACGAGCAGTACTTC. Translating it yields CSAKKRGPSYEQYF.

This clonotype was found many times. This chain's CDR3 is CASSLTGGLSSGELFF. DNA for the CDR3: TGTGCCAGCAGTTTGACAGGGGGTCTCTCGTCCGGGGAGCTGTTTTTT. The genes are TRBV6-5 and TRBJ2-2; 9 bases are a match to TRBD1. V shed 4 bases and J 6 bases; nucleotides not matched to a gene: 9. The CDR3 covers 16 residues. Germline V gives CDR1 MNHEY, CDR2 SVGAGI.

This clonotype has a count of ten or more. The V call is TRBV20-1, the J call TRBJ2-5; 7 bases fit TRBD2. V gave up 2 bases and J gave up 4 bases; unmatched junction bases: 13. The CDR3 is made up of 16 amino acids. Looked up from germline, CDR1 is DFQATT and CDR2 is SNEGSKA (reference sequence). CDR3 nucleotides: TGCAGTGCTAGATTTGGAATAGCGGGCGGGACAGAGACCCAGTACTTC. Its translation: CSARFGIAGGTETQYF.

This clonotype was detected a few times. The V gene is TRBV19, the J gene TRBJ2-1; possibly TRBD1 for D (5 bases). The CDR3 spans 17 residues. CDR1 LNHDA and CDR2 SQIVND come from the germline V gene (reference sequence). V gave up 3 bases and J gave up 1 base, with 16 bases separating them. This chain's CDR3 is CASSMLAGRFSYNEQFF. CDR3 DNA sequence: TGTGCCAGTAGTATGCTGGCAGGGCGGTTTTCCTACAATGAGCAGTTCTTC.

Many counts were recorded for this clonotype. The J gene is TRBJ2-3, the V gene TRBV9, with 7 bases matching TRBD2. This CDR3 is 14 amino acids long. The germline V gene encodes CDR1 SGDLS and CDR2 YYNGEE. The V and J ends lost 4 bases and 6 bases, in that order; junction bases with no gene match: 8. The CDR3 sequence is CASSPPGREDTQYF. The CDR3 bases are TGTGCCAGCAGCCCCCCAGGGCGGGAGGATACGCAGTATTTT.

As regards this clonotype: Germline is not matched at one junction end, which may reflect a read error. The chain is built from TRBV2 and TRBJ2-5; 9 positions agree with TRBD1. The CDR3 sequence is 13 residues long. The germline V gene encodes CDR1 SNHLY and CDR2 FYNNEI. The CDR3 is CASSPRQGEAQNF. The CDR3 DNA follows: TGTGCCAGCAGTCCAAGACAGGGGGAGGCCCAGAACTTC.

This clonotype was seen many times. This chain joins TRBV6-6 and TRBJ1-1, with no clear D. V was shortened by 2 bases and J by 2 bases, with 12 bases between the two germline ends. This CDR3 contains 15 residues. CDR1 MNHNY and CDR2 SVGAGI come from the germline V gene (reference sequence). For the CDR3, the DNA is TGTGCCAGCAGTTACGCGGGATCCCTAAACACTGAAGCTTTCTTT. This encodes CASSYAGSLNTEAFF.

This clonotype was counted ten times or more. The chain recombines TRBV5-1 with TRBJ1-2; TRBD1 might be the D (5 bases). The germline V gene has CDR1 SGHRS and CDR2 YFSETQ. This CDR3 contains 13 residues. The germline V and J ends were trimmed by 7 bases and 8 bases, with 18 bases remaining between them. In DNA form, the CDR3 reads TGCGCCAGCGCTTGGGACGGGCCCTCCGGCTACACCTTC. This sequence encodes CASAWDGPSGYTF.

The chain joins TRBV2 to TRBJ1-6; D not certain. Trimming removed 4 bases from V and 7 bases from J, with 11 bases in between. Germline V gives CDR1 SNHLY, CDR2 FYNNEI. The CDR3 length is 14 residues. CDR3 protein: CASSVGEYNSPLHF. The CDR3 DNA follows: TGTGCCAGCAGTGTTGGGGAATACAATTCACCCCTCCACTTT.